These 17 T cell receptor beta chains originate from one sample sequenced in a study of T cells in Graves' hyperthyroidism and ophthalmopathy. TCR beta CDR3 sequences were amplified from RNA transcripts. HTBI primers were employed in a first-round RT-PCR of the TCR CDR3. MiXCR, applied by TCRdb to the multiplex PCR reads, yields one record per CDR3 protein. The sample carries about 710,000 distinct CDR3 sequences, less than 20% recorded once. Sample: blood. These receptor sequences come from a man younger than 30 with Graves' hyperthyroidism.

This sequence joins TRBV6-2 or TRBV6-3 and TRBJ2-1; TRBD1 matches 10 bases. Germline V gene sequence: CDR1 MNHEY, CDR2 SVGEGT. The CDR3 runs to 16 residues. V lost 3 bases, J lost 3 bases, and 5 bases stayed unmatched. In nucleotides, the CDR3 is TGTGCCAGCAGTTATAGCCGGACAGGGGGCTACAATGAGCAGTTCTTC. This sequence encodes CASSYSRTGGYNEQFF.

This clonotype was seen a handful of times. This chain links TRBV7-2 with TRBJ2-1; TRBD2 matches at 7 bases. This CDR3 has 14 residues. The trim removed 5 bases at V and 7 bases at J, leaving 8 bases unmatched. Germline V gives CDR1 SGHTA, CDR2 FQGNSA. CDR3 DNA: TGTGCCAGCAGCGCGGCGAGCGGGAAAAATGAGCAGTTCTTC. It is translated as CASSAASGKNEQFF.

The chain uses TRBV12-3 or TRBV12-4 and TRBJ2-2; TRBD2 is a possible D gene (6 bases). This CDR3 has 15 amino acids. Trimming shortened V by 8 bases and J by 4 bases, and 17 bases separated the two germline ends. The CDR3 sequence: CASSLAGGITGELFF. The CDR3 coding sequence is TGTGCCAGCTCCCTAGCCGGCGGGATCACCGGGGAGCTGTTTTTT.

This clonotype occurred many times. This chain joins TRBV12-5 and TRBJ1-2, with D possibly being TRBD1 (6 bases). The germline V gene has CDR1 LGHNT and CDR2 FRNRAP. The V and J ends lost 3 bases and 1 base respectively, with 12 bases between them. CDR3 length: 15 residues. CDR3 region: CASGLTGPINYGYTF. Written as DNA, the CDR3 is TGTGCTAGTGGTTTAACAGGGCCAATTAACTATGGCTACACCTTC. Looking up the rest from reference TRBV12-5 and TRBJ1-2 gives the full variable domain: DARVTQTPRHKVTEMGQEVTMRCQPILGHNTVFWYRQTMMQGLELLAYFRNRAPLDDSGMPKDRFSAEMPDATLATLKIQPSEPRDSAVYFCASGLTGPINYGYTFGSGTRLTVV.

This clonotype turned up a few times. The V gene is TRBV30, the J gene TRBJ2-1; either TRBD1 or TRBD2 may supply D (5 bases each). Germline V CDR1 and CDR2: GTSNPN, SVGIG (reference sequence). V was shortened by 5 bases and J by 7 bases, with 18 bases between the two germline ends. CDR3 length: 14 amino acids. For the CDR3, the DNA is TGTGCCTGGGGGGCCAAGCGGTCCAGGAATGAGCAGTTCTTC. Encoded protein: CAWGAKRSRNEQFF.

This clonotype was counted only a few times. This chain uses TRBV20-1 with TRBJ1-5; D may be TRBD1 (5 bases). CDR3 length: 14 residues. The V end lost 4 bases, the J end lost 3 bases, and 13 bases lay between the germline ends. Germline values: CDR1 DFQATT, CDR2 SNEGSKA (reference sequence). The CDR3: CSAKRGYHNQPQHF. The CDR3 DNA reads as TGCAGTGCTAAAAGGGGTTATCACAATCAGCCCCAGCATTTT.

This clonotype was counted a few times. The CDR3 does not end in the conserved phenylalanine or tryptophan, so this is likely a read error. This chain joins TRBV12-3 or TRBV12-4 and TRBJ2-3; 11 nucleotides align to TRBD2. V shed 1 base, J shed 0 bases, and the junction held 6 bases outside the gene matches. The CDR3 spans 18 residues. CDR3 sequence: CASSLGTSGRGSTDTQYL. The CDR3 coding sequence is TGTGCCAGCAGTTTAGGAACTAGCGGGAGAGGGAGCACAGATACGCAGTATCTT.

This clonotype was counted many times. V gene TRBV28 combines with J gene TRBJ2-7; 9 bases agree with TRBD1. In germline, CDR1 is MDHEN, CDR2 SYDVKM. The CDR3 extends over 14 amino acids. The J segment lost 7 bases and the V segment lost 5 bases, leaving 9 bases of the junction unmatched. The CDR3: CASSQQGATLEQYF. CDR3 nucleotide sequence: TGTGCCAGCAGTCAACAGGGGGCAACCCTGGAGCAGTACTTC.

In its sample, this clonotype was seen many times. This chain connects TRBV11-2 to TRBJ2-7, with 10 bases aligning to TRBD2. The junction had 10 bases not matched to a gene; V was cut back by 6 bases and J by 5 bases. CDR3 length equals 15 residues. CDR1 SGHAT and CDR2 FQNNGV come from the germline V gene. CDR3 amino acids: CASRPAASGSNEQYF. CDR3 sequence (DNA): TGTGCCAGCAGGCCCGCGGCTAGCGGGAGCAACGAGCAGTACTTC.

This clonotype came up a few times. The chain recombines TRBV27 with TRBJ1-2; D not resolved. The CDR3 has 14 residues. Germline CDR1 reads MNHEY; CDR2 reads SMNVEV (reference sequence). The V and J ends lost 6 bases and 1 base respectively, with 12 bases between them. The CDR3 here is CASSRQLGNYGYTF. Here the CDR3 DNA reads TGTGCCAGCAGCCGACAACTGGGTAACTATGGCTACACCTTC.

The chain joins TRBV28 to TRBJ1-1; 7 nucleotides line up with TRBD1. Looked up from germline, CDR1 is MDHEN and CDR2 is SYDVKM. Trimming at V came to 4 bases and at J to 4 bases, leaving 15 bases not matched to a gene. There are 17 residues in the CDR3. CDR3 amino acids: CASSSGTRGRWVTEAFF. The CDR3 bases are TGTGCCAGCAGTTCAGGGACAAGGGGGCGTTGGGTCACTGAAGCTTTCTTT.

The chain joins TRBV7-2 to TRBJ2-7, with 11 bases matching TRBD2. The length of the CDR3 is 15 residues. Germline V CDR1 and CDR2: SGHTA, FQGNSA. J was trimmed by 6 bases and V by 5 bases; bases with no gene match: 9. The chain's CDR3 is CASSETSGIVSEQYF. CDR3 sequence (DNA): TGTGCCAGCAGCGAGACTAGCGGGATAGTAAGCGAGCAGTACTTC. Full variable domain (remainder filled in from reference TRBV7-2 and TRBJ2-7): GAGVSQSPSNKVTEKGKDVELRCDPISGHTALYWYRQSLGQGLEFLIYFQGNSAPDKSGLPSDRFSAERTGGSVSTLTIQRTQQEDSAVYLCASSETSGIVSEQYFGPGTRLTVT.

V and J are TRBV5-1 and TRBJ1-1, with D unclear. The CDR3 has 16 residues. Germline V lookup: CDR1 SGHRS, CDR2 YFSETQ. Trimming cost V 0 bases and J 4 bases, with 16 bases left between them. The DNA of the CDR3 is TGCGCCAGCAGCTTGGAGGCAGAGGGAGGTCCCACTGAAGCTTTCTTT. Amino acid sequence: CASSLEAEGGPTEAFF.

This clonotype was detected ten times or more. The CDR3 sequence: CASSLAGGEETQYF. CDR3 bases: TGTGCCAGCAGTCTAGCGGGAGGGGAAGAGACCCAGTACTTC. The rearrangement joins TRBV7-9 to TRBJ2-5, with 12 bases that match TRBD2. The germline gives CDR1 SEHNR, CDR2 FQNEAQ (reference sequence). The CDR3 length is 14 residues. The junction had 2 bases not matched to a gene; V was cut back by 6 bases and J by 3 bases.

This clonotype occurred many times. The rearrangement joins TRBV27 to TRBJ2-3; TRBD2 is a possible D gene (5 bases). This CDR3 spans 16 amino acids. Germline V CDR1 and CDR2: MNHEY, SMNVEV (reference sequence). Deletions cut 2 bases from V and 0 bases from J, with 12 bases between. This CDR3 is CASSLLVGASTDTQYF. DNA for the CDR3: TGTGCCAGCAGTTTACTTGTGGGAGCTAGCACAGATACGCAGTATTTT.

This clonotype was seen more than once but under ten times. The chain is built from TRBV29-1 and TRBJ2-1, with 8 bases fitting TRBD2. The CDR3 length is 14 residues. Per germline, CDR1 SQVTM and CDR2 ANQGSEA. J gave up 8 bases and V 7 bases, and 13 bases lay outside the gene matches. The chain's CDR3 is CSGGTSHRMYEQFF. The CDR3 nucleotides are TGCAGCGGTGGGACTAGTCACCGTATGTATGAGCAGTTCTTC.

The CDR3 DNA is TGTGCCAGCAGCTCGGGGGGTGCGCAGTATTTT. Amino acids: CASSSGGAQYF. The chain couples TRBV7-3 to TRBJ2-3, with TRBD2 matching over 7 bases. The junction had 2 bases not matched to a gene; V was cut back by 4 bases and J by 10 bases. The length of the CDR3 is 11 residues. CDR1 and CDR2 from the germline V gene are SGHTA and FQGTGA.